This T cell receptor (beta chain) was sequenced for a study of shared clonotypes between healthy human individuals. The overall study: Sampling drew on donors who were two women and a few men aged 18 to 49.

Template for every sorted-subset replicate PCR totaled approximately 0.2 ug DNA, roughly 30,000 T cell genomes. TCRdb's table, derived via immunoSEQ multiplex PCR, lists solely in-frame clones and lacks some. The sample lists about 1 million clones, about 70% occurring once. Negatively enriched CD4+ T cells were divided by CD45RA into naive and memory. Sequencing input: memory CD4+ T cells sorted from blood. Subset meaning: CD45RA-negative fraction. The clonotype was recovered from a man aged 18-30 years in good health.

DNA for the CDR3: TGTGCCAGCTCACCTAGACTTGATGAAAAACTGTTTTTT. Its protein is CASSPRLDEKLFF. The chain is built from TRBV18 and TRBJ1-4, with D unresolved. The CDR3 has 13 amino acids. The germline V gene encodes CDR1 KGHSH and CDR2 LQKENI. Trimming left V 3 bases short and J 6 bases short, with 8 bases between.